The sequence of this T cell receptor beta chain was determined in a study of T cells after yellow fever vaccination. On the study more broadly: The authors prepared low-cell-number fractions using SMART-Seq v4 Ultra Low Input. Points from the study as a whole: Post-booster samples contained most primary-vaccination clones (about 96% CD4, around 90% CD8).

Germline V gene lookup returns CDR1 ENHRY and CDR2 SYGVKD. The CDR3 has 13 residues. Trimming removed 10 bases at V and 9 bases at J, with 19 bases between. TCRdb re-called the 5' RACE reads with MiXCR, one entry per CDR3 protein. Seen here are more than 350,000 distinct CDR3 sequences, around a tenth observed once, and the top ten hold roughly 18%. On this clonotype: No antigen is known for it.

This sample comprised PBMCs, obtained on the day of the first yellow fever vaccination. The TCR originated in a man between 18 and 29 years old who received the YFV17D yellow fever vaccine. The chain uses TRBV10-3 and TRBJ2-1; tentatively, D is TRBD2 (5 bases). The CDR3: CATGPWERGEQFF. In nucleotides, the CDR3 is TGTGCCACCGGGCCATGGGAACGGGGTGAGCAGTTCTTC.